Each of the 20 T cell receptor beta chains below was sequenced from the same sample in a study of control samples from healthy donors and cancer patients. Libraries were prepared by immunoSEQ multiplex PCR; TCRdb keeps only in-frame clonotypes and omits some of them. The repertoire includes more than 10,000 clones, just under 95% of them detected once, and around 14% sits in the top ten. Sequenced input: PBMCs. The origin of the receptors is a man older than 75 with lung cancer.

The V and J genes are TRBV27 and TRBJ1-1, with no clear D. V was clipped by 1 base and J by 7 bases, with 10 bases between them. The CDR3 consists of 13 residues. CDR1 and CDR2 (germline): MNHEY, SMNVEV (reference sequence). CDR3 sequence (DNA): TGTGCCAGCAGTTTATTCTGGGGAGGTGAAGCTTTCTTT. Protein sequence: CASSLFWGGEAFF.

The chain employs TRBV4-3 and TRBJ1-4; no clear D gene. The length of the CDR3 is 17 residues. Germline CDR1 is LGHNA and CDR2 is YSLEER. V shed 0 bases and J shed 0 bases, with 11 bases lying between them. Written as DNA, the CDR3 is TGCGCCAGCAGCCAAGATCATGGCAGCGCAACTAATGAAAAACTGTTTTTT. Translation: CASSQDHGSATNEKLFF.

The V gene is TRBV6-6, the J gene TRBJ2-1; tentative D call: TRBD2 (5 bases). V lost 2 bases, J lost 1 base, and 9 bases lay in between. The CDR3 sequence is 15 residues long. CDR1 and CDR2 from the germline V gene are MNHNY and SVGAGI (reference sequence). In DNA form, the CDR3 reads TGTGCCAGCAGTTACGATCCGGGGTCCTACAATGAGCAGTTCTTC. This translates into CASSYDPGSYNEQFF.

The J gene is TRBJ2-7, the V gene TRBV20-1, with 10 bases matching TRBD1. V gave up 6 bases and J gave up 5 bases; unmatched junction bases: 1. In germline, CDR1 is DFQATT, CDR2 SNEGSKA (reference sequence). The CDR3 extends over 11 amino acids. The CDR3, as DNA: TGCAGTGCGGACAGGGGGGACGAGCAGTACTTC. It translates to CSADRGDEQYF.

The chain links TRBV7-9 to TRBJ1-5, with 9 bases fitting TRBD1. The CDR3 covers 15 residues. Looked up from germline, CDR1 is SEHNR and CDR2 is FQNEAQ (reference sequence). The J segment lost 3 bases and the V segment lost 5 bases, leaving 5 bases of the junction unmatched. This CDR3 reads CASSPGTGTNQPQHF. The CDR3 DNA reads TGTGCCAGCAGCCCCGGGACAGGGACCAATCAGCCCCAGCATTTT.

The chain links TRBV4-2 to TRBJ1-4; unclear D gene. CDR1 is LGHNA, CDR2 YNFKEQ, per germline. The CDR3 totals 15 residues. The V gene lost 4 bases and the J gene lost 6 bases, with 15 bases spanning the gap. The chain's CDR3 is CASSPGPTMDEKLFF. CDR3 bases: TGTGCCAGCAGCCCTGGGCCCACAATGGATGAAAAACTGTTTTTT.

This clone appeared a single time. The rearrangement uses TRBV4-3 and TRBJ2-5, with D tentatively TRBD1 or TRBD2 (5 bases each). CDR3 length: 14 amino acids. The germline gives CDR1 LGHNA, CDR2 YSLEER. Between the trimmed V and J ends, which lost 4 bases and 4 bases, there was a span of 13 bases. Here the CDR3 reads CASSLSGTGETQYF. CDR3 in DNA: TGCGCCAGCAGCCTCTCGGGGACGGGAGAGACCCAGTACTTC.

The CDR3 DNA sequence: TGTGCCATCAGTGAGTCGTACCTTAGAGGCTACACCTTC. It codes for CAISESYLRGYTF. The V and J genes are TRBV10-3 and TRBJ1-2; D is unclear. This CDR3 region has 13 residues. CDR1 is ENHRY and CDR2 is SYGVKD in the germline V gene. V lost 0 bases and J lost 8, with 10 bases in between.

The chain employs TRBV3-1 (or the pseudogene TRBV3-2) and TRBJ2-5; D could derive from TRBD1 or TRBD2 (7 bases each). CDR1 and CDR2 (germline): LGHDT, YNNKEL (reference sequence). This CDR3 region has 17 residues. V lost 6 bases and J 5 bases, leaving 25 bases between the germline ends. In nucleotides, the CDR3 is TGTGCCAGCAGGCGAGGGGGCGGGGCCCTCGGGAGGGAGACCCAGTACTTC. Translation: CASRRGGGALGRETQYF.

This clone was observed a few times. The rearrangement links TRBV2 to TRBJ2-1, with TRBD2 matching 7 bases. The CDR3 runs to 14 residues. Germline CDR1 and CDR2: SNHLY and FYNNEI. Trimming removed 11 bases from V and 0 bases from J; junction bases left unmatched: 7. The CDR3 nucleotides are TGTGCCGGGTCAGCGGGGAGCTCCTACAATGAGCAGTTCTTC. The encoded protein is CAGSAGSSYNEQFF.

The chain is built from TRBV4-1 and TRBJ2-5; TRBD2 matches at 9 bases. V lost 0 bases, J lost 9 bases, and 11 bases stayed unmatched. The CDR3 covers 16 residues. Germline V CDR1 and CDR2: MGHRA, YSYEKL. DNA for the CDR3: TGCGCCAGCAGCCAAGACTCGGCGGGGGGGCCCCTCGCCCAGTACTTC. It specifies CASSQDSAGGPLAQYF.

The chain recombines TRBV5-1 with TRBJ2-1; D ambiguous. V lost 0 bases and J lost 7, with 5 bases in between. The length of the CDR3 is 12 residues. The germline V gene has CDR1 SGHRS and CDR2 YFSETQ. The DNA of the CDR3 is TGCGCCAGCAGCTTGGCTGGGAATGAGCAGTTCTTC. This codes for CASSLAGNEQFF.

The V call is TRBV10-3, the J call TRBJ2-5, with D possibly TRBD2 on 6 matching bases. Germline assignment: CDR1 ENHRY and CDR2 SYGVKD. The CDR3 length is 15 residues. Trimming removed 2 bases at V and 5 bases at J, with 15 bases between. The chain's CDR3 is CAISEHGGGGETQYF. The DNA of the CDR3 is TGTGCCATCAGTGAGCATGGGGGTGGAGGGGAGACCCAGTACTTC.

The V gene is TRBV2, the J gene TRBJ2-1, with TRBD2 identical over 11 bases. The trim removed 6 bases at V and 4 bases at J, leaving 5 bases unmatched. The germline V gene has CDR1 SNHLY and CDR2 FYNNEI. This CDR3 has 15 residues. The CDR3: CASSGTSGAYNEQFF. For the CDR3, the DNA is TGTGCCAGCAGCGGGACTAGCGGAGCATACAATGAGCAGTTCTTC.

This clone was recorded only once. CDR3 DNA: TGCGCCAGCAGCTTGGGGGACAGCATTGATGGCTACACCTTC. This translates into CASSLGDSIDGYTF. The chain recombines TRBV5-1 with TRBJ1-2, with 7 positions matching TRBD1. The germline gives CDR1 SGHRS, CDR2 YFSETQ. The trim removed 0 bases at V and 6 bases at J, leaving 5 bases unmatched. This CDR3 contains 14 residues. Complete variable domain (other parts from reference TRBV5-1 and TRBJ1-2): KAGVTQTPRYLIKTRGQQVTLSCSPISGHRSVSWYQQTPGQGLQFLFEYFSETQRNKGNFPGRFSGRQFSNSRSEMNVSTLELGDSALYLCASSLGDSIDGYTFGSGTRLTVV.

V gene TRBV6-6 combines with J gene TRBJ2-5; the D call may be TRBD1 or TRBD2 (6 bases each). The germline CDR1 and CDR2 sequences are MNHNY and SVGAGI (reference sequence). V lost 2 bases, J lost 5 bases, and 15 bases lay in between. The CDR3 sequence is 15 residues long. DNA for the CDR3: TGTGCCAGCAGTTACCCAACTAGGGGGGAGGAGACCCAGTACTTC. Its protein is CASSYPTRGEETQYF.

The V and J genes are TRBV10-2 and TRBJ1-3; D gene ambiguous. With 4 bases removed from V and 4 bases from J, the gap between germline ends came to 5 bases. This CDR3 region has 12 residues. Germline V gene data show CDR1 as WSHSY and CDR2 as SAAADI. The CDR3 sequence is CASSVGGNTIYF. For the CDR3, the DNA is TGCGCCAGCAGTGTGGGGGGAAACACCATATATTTT.

This clone was observed a single time. V usage is TRBV28 and J usage is TRBJ1-2; D is possibly TRBD1 (5 bases). The germline V gene has CDR1 MDHEN and CDR2 SYDVKM. The CDR3 is made up of 13 amino acids. Trimming shortened V by 7 bases and J by 6 bases, and 15 bases separated the two germline ends. The CDR3 sequence is CASTPGQFDGYTF. The CDR3 coding sequence is TGTGCCAGCACCCCGGGGCAGTTCGATGGCTACACCTTC.

This chain uses TRBV5-1 with TRBJ1-2; 8 bases line up with TRBD1. The trim removed 3 bases at V and 8 bases at J, leaving 6 bases unmatched. Germline loops: CDR1 SGHRS, CDR2 YFSETQ. The CDR3 consists of 13 residues. The CDR3 region has the DNA TGCGCCAGCAGCTGGACAGGGTTTGTCGGCTACACCTTC. Its protein is CASSWTGFVGYTF. Full variable domain (outside the CDR3, taken from reference TRBV5-1 and TRBJ1-2): KAGVTQTPRYLIKTRGQQVTLSCSPISGHRSVSWYQQTPGQGLQFLFEYFSETQRNKGNFPGRFSGRQFSNSRSEMNVSTLELGDSALYLCASSWTGFVGYTFGSGTRLTVV.

The V call is TRBV3-1 (or the pseudogene TRBV3-2), the J call TRBJ2-6, with D perhaps given as TRBD1 or TRBD2 (5 bases each). The CDR3 has 15 amino acids. Trimming cost V 8 bases and J 0 bases, with 11 bases left between them. The germline CDR1 and CDR2 sequences are LGHDT and YNNKEL (reference sequence). The CDR3 DNA follows: TGTGCCAGCCGGGACGGATCCTCTGGGGCCAACGTCCTGACTTTC. Its translation is CASRDGSSGANVLTF.